This TCR beta chain emerged from a study of cytomegalovirus exposure and HLA in healthy donors. The PCR contained 60 Vbeta and 13 Jbeta primers. Generated by immunoSEQ multiplex PCR, the TCRdb table keeps only in-frame clones and is missing some. Seen here are approximately 120,000 clones, 78% observed once, and the top ten hold about 11%. V was shortened by 7 bases and J by 1 base, with 8 bases between the two germline ends. The CDR3 has 13 residues. Per the germline V gene, CDR1 is MNHEY and CDR2 is SVGAGI. The specimen sequenced was PBMCs. The chain uses TRBV6-5 and TRBJ1-5; no reliable D call. The receptor's source is a man between 25 and 39 years old in good health and CMV-seropositive. The CDR3 DNA is TGTGCCAGCACGGGTCAGAGCAATCAGCCCCAGCATTTT. This sequence encodes CASTGQSNQPQHF.